Following are 32 T cell receptor beta chains from one sample sequenced in a study of cytomegalovirus exposure and HLA in healthy donors (dated by TCRdb to about 2017). The library came from the immunoSEQ multiplex PCR assay. For the multiplex PCR, a mixture combining 60 forward primers for TCR Vbeta segments and 13 reverse primers for TCR Jbeta segments was used. TCRdb stores this immuneACCESS table with in-frame sequences only. Part of the clones is absent; in the studies checked, under half of the shortfall reflects unresolved V genes, and no reason is known for the rest. The sample table contains 150,000 to 200,000 clones; only one count was recorded for around 62% of them. The ten biggest clones cover about 2.9% of the sample. Sequencing used PBMCs. Source of these receptors: a middle-aged man in good health and CMV-seronegative.

In its sample, this clone was seen once. The genes are TRBV4-2 and TRBJ1-4; tentative D call: TRBD1 (5 bases). The germline V and J ends were trimmed by 5 bases and 7 bases, with 14 bases remaining between them. This CDR3 region has 14 residues. Germline V gene data show CDR1 as LGHNA and CDR2 as YNFKEQ. CDR3 sequence: CASSSQGAGEKLFF. The CDR3 DNA sequence: TGTGCCAGCAGCTCCCAAGGGGCCGGTGAAAAACTGTTTTTT.

This rearrangement joins TRBV5-6 to TRBJ2-3; 9 bases are a match to TRBD1. The ends lost 2 bases at V and 4 bases at J; junction bases unmatched: 8. The CDR3 has 16 amino acids. CDR1 and CDR2 from the germline V gene are SGHDT and YYEEEE. CDR3 sequence: CASSFGTGWIADTQYF. In nucleotides, the CDR3 is TGTGCCAGCAGCTTCGGGACAGGGTGGATCGCAGATACGCAGTATTTT.

This rearrangement joins TRBV5-1 to TRBJ2-1, with TRBD2 matching over 10 bases. The CDR3 totals 16 residues. Germline V lookup: CDR1 SGHRS, CDR2 YFSETQ. V dropped 3 bases and J dropped 7; count of bases not matched to a gene: 10. The CDR3 protein is CASSWLSGRAGNEQFF. The CDR3 region has the DNA TGCGCCAGCAGCTGGCTGAGCGGGAGGGCCGGAAATGAGCAGTTCTTC.

V is TRBV7-2 and J is TRBJ1-5, with D perhaps matching TRBD1 (6 bases). This CDR3 spans 13 amino acids. Trimming stripped 3 bases from V and 5 bases from J, with 8 bases between. Germline V CDR1 and CDR2: SGHTA, FQGNSA. The chain's CDR3 is CASSFYRDQPQHF. CDR3 DNA sequence: TGTGCCAGCAGCTTTTACAGGGATCAGCCCCAGCATTTT.

This clone was counted only a few times. The chain combines TRBV29-1 with TRBJ1-1, with D possibly being TRBD1 (6 bases). CDR3 length: 12 amino acids. Trimming took 7 bases from V and 1 from J, leaving 10 bases between them. CDR1 is SQVTM and CDR2 is ANQGSEA in the germline V gene. The CDR3 is CSADRKNTEAFF. CDR3 in DNA: TGCAGCGCAGACAGGAAGAACACTGAAGCTTTCTTT. The whole variable domain, remainder taken from reference TRBV29-1 and TRBJ1-1, is SAVISQKPSRDICQRGTSLTIQCQVDSQVTMMFWYRQQPGQSLTLIATANQGSEATYESGFVIDKFPISRPNLTFSTLTVSNMSPEDSSIYLCSADRKNTEAFFGQGTRLTVV.

The gene calls are TRBV6-1 and TRBJ1-2; D not resolved. Germline CDR1 is MNHNS and CDR2 is SASEGT. This CDR3 has 13 amino acids. The V gene lost 4 bases and the J gene lost 0 bases, with 6 bases spanning the gap. Here the CDR3 DNA reads TGTGCCAGCAGTGGGGGAGCTAACTATGGCTACACCTTC. Its protein product is CASSGGANYGYTF.

The chain employs TRBV4-2 and TRBJ2-3, with D possibly matching TRBD2 (5 bases). This CDR3 has 15 residues. Germline CDR1 LGHNA, CDR2 YNFKEQ. V was cut by 0 bases and J by 2 bases, with 9 bases left in between. DNA for the CDR3: TGTGCCAGCAGCCAAGATAGTAGCGACACAGATACGCAGTATTTT. Encoded protein: CASSQDSSDTDTQYF.

This clone was detected only once. Lacking the conserved final phenylalanine or tryptophan, this CDR3 likely reflects a read error. The chain combines TRBV5-1 with TRBJ1-4; no clear D gene. Germline V gene sequence: CDR1 SGHRS, CDR2 YFSETQ. This CDR3 has 14 amino acids. Trimming took 0 bases from V and 5 from J, leaving 8 bases between them. The CDR3 protein is CASSLAGMNEKLFL. The CDR3 DNA sequence: TGCGCCAGCAGCTTGGCCGGGATGAATGAAAAACTGTTTCTT.

This chain uses TRBV7-2 with TRBJ2-2, with 7 nucleotides matching TRBD2. The V and J ends lost 6 bases and 5 bases, in that order; junction bases with no gene match: 9. The CDR3 covers 15 residues. Germline CDR1 is SGHTA and CDR2 is FQGNSA. CDR3 residues: CASRLVGGRTGELFF. CDR3 coding DNA: TGTGCCAGCAGATTGGTGGGAGGGCGGACCGGGGAGCTGTTTTTT.

V usage is TRBV18 and J usage is TRBJ2-1; TRBD2 matches at 8 bases. Germline V gene data show CDR1 as KGHSH and CDR2 as LQKENI. V lost 6 bases to trimming and J lost 4 bases; unmatched junction nucleotides: 11. The CDR3 length is 16 residues. This chain's CDR3 is CASSRPAGVAYNEQFF. Written as DNA, the CDR3 is TGTGCCAGCTCTCGTCCAGCGGGAGTAGCGTACAATGAGCAGTTCTTC.

The rearrangement joins TRBV7-2 to TRBJ1-1; 7 bases line up with TRBD1. The germline gives CDR1 SGHTA, CDR2 FQGNSA. The J segment lost 1 base and the V segment lost 2 bases, leaving 7 bases of the junction unmatched. There are 16 residues in the CDR3. CDR3 residues: CASSLLGGSGNTEAFF. Written as DNA, the CDR3 is TGTGCCAGCAGCTTATTAGGGGGCAGCGGGAACACTGAAGCTTTCTTT.

In the case of this clone: A junction end diverges from the germline sequence, so it may reflect a read error. The chain couples TRBV12-5 to TRBJ2-2, with D perhaps TRBD1 (6 bases). From germline, CDR1 is LGHNT and CDR2 FRNRAP. The CDR3 extends over 16 amino acids. This CDR3 is CASGSHRQEYTRELFF. As DNA, the CDR3 is TGTGCTAGTGGTTCTCATCGACAGGAATACACCAGGGAGCTGTTTTTT.

The rearrangement uses TRBV18 and TRBJ1-6; TRBD1 agrees at 9 bases. Germline CDR1 KGHSH, CDR2 LQKENI. The CDR3 consists of 15 residues. V lost 4 bases and J lost 8; bases outside the gene matches: 6. The CDR3 bases are TGTGCCAGCTCACTAGGGGGACAGGGCGATTCACCCCTCCACTTT. It yields the protein CASSLGGQGDSPLHF.

The chain couples TRBV5-4 to TRBJ2-3, with 7 bases matching TRBD2. CDR1 is SGHNT and CDR2 is YYREEE in the germline V gene (reference sequence). Trimming cost V 0 bases and J 2 bases; bases outside gene matches: 9. This CDR3 is 17 amino acids long. The CDR3 protein is CASSLGASGAATDTQYF. The CDR3 bases are TGTGCCAGCAGCTTGGGGGCCAGCGGGGCCGCCACAGATACGCAGTATTTT. The complete variable domain, with remaining parts taken from reference TRBV5-4 and TRBJ2-3, reads ETGVTQSPTHLIKTRGQQVTLRCSSQSGHNTVSWYQQALGQGPQFIFQYYREEENGRGNFPPRFSGLQFPNYSSELNVNALELDDSALYLCASSLGASGAATDTQYFGPGTRLTVL.

This clone has more than one count but fewer than ten. The J gene is TRBJ2-5, the V gene TRBV11-2, with 7 bases lining up with TRBD1. The CDR3 is 16 residues long. The V gene's germline CDR1 is SGHAT and CDR2 FQNNGV. V shed 1 base, J shed 0 bases, and the junction held 5 bases outside the gene matches. DNA of the CDR3: TGTGCCAGCAGCTTAGTTACAGGGGCGTACCAAGAGACCCAGTACTTC. This translates into CASSLVTGAYQETQYF.

This chain joins TRBV18 and TRBJ2-3; tentatively, D is TRBD1 (5 bases). The CDR3 has 16 residues. V lost 6 bases, J lost 3 bases, and 19 bases lay in between. The germline gives CDR1 KGHSH, CDR2 LQKENI. The CDR3 region has the DNA TGTGCCAGCTCCCGCGACAGCCCCCCCGCGACAGATACGCAGTATTTT. Translation gives CASSRDSPPATDTQYF.

This clone was seen a few times. V usage is TRBV6-1 and J usage is TRBJ2-7; maybe TRBD1 (6 bases). From germline, CDR1 is MNHNS and CDR2 SASEGT. The CDR3 extends over 14 amino acids. With 6 bases removed from V and 4 bases from J, the gap between germline ends came to 16 bases. CDR3 DNA: TGTGCCAGCAGAAACCGGGACAACCAGTACGAGCAGTACTTC. This codes for CASRNRDNQYEQYF.

The chain links TRBV6-1 to TRBJ2-3; D gene ambiguous. The V and J ends lost 5 bases and 1 base respectively, with 10 bases between them. CDR1 and CDR2 (germline): MNHNS, SASEGT. There are 14 residues in the CDR3. CDR3 region: CASSPNRGTDTQYF. The CDR3 DNA reads TGTGCCAGCAGTCCTAACAGAGGCACAGATACGCAGTATTTT.

The V gene is TRBV6-1, the J gene TRBJ1-2; D may be TRBD1 (5 bases). This CDR3 spans 14 amino acids. Germline V CDR1 and CDR2: MNHNS, SASEGT. V was shortened by 3 bases and J by 1 base, with 9 bases between the two germline ends. The CDR3 DNA reads as TGTGCCAGCAGTGAGGGAGGGGATAACTATGGCTACACCTTC. It yields the protein CASSEGGDNYGYTF.

V gene TRBV19 combines with J gene TRBJ2-3; 7 positions agree with TRBD2. The ends lost 6 bases at V and 6 bases at J; junction bases unmatched: 15. This CDR3 has 16 amino acids. Per the germline V gene, CDR1 is LNHDA and CDR2 is SQIVND (reference sequence). For the CDR3, the DNA is TGTGCCAGTAGCTTGGCTAGCGGTTATCAAGGGGATACGCAGTATTTT. Its translation is CASSLASGYQGDTQYF.

The chain carries TRBV6-1 and TRBJ1-5; the match to TRBD1 covers 9 bases. CDR1 and CDR2 from the germline V gene are MNHNS and SASEGT. V gave up 10 bases and J gave up 3 bases; unmatched junction bases: 10. There are 15 residues in the CDR3. CDR3 DNA: TGTGCCATTACCCCGACAGGGGGTAACAATCAGCCCCAGCATTTT. It yields the protein CAITPTGGNNQPQHF.

CDR3 DNA: TGTGCCAGCAGAGACAGGGGACCCTACGAGCAGTACTTC. As protein: CASRDRGPYEQYF. The chain links TRBV6-5 to TRBJ2-7, with 8 bases matching TRBD1. CDR1 and CDR2 (germline): MNHEY, SVGAGI. The CDR3 runs to 13 residues. V shed 6 bases, J shed 2 bases, and the junction held 3 bases outside the gene matches.

The genes are TRBV7-2 and TRBJ2-2; possibly TRBD2 for D (5 bases). The CDR3 is made up of 14 amino acids. The germline CDR1 and CDR2 sequences are SGHTA and FQGNSA. Trimming removed 0 bases at V and 9 bases at J, with 11 bases between. The CDR3 sequence: CASSLARDTRELFF. The CDR3 region has the DNA TGTGCCAGCAGCTTAGCGAGGGATACCAGGGAGCTGTTTTTT.

This chain joins TRBV7-2 and TRBJ2-6, with a tentative D call TRBD2 (5 bases). Trimming took off 5 bases at V and 5 bases at J, with 13 bases between the two ends. The CDR3 totals 15 residues. Per the germline V gene, CDR1 is SGHTA and CDR2 is FQGNSA. The CDR3 here is CASSPGNSWANVLTF. The DNA of the CDR3 is TGTGCCAGCAGCCCCGGGAACTCCTGGGCCAACGTCCTGACTTTC. Filled out from reference TRBV7-2 and TRBJ2-6, the complete variable domain reads GAGVSQSPSNKVTEKGKDVELRCDPISGHTALYWYRQSLGQGLEFLIYFQGNSAPDKSGLPSDRFSAERTGGSVSTLTIQRTQQEDSAVYLCASSPGNSWANVLTFGAGSRLTVL.

This clone was recorded a few times. The gene calls are TRBV6-5 and TRBJ2-5, with 8 bases identical to TRBD2. Trimming cost V 7 bases and J 5 bases; bases outside gene matches: 12. The CDR3 has 15 residues. Germline V gene lookup returns CDR1 MNHEY and CDR2 SVGAGI. CDR3 DNA sequence: TGTGCCAGCACCCCTGGAGGCGGGAGGCGGGAGACCCAGTACTTC. Its protein product is CASTPGGGRRETQYF.

The chain links TRBV28 to TRBJ2-1; TRBD1 matches at 7 bases. Germline CDR1 and CDR2: MDHEN and SYDVKM. There are 17 residues in the CDR3. V was clipped by 6 bases and J by 4 bases; unmatched bases: 15. In DNA form, the CDR3 reads TGTGCCAGCAGCCTCAACGAGGGGGCTCCAATTTACAATGAGCAGTTCTTC. Protein: CASSLNEGAPIYNEQFF.

The genes are TRBV7-2 and TRBJ1-2, with 8 positions matching TRBD1. The CDR3 spans 14 residues. Germline V gene data show CDR1 as SGHTA and CDR2 as FQGNSA. J lost 3 bases, V lost 4 bases, and 4 bases had no gene match. The CDR3 here is CASSYDRGDYGYTF. The CDR3 DNA follows: TGTGCCAGCAGCTACGACAGGGGAGACTATGGCTACACCTTC.

This clone was seen more than once but under ten times. The chain is built from TRBV7-8 and TRBJ2-7; 8 bases are a match to TRBD2. CDR3 length: 16 residues. Germline CDR1 is SGHVS and CDR2 is FQNEAQ. The V gene end was trimmed by 2 bases and the J gene end by 6 bases; junction bases not matched to a gene: 12. CDR3 protein: CASSLKYGGRRSEQYF. Written as DNA, the CDR3 is TGTGCCAGCAGCTTAAAATATGGCGGGAGGAGGTCCGAGCAGTACTTC. Using reference TRBV7-8 and TRBJ2-7 for the parts outside the CDR3, the full variable domain is GAGVSQSPRYKVAKRGQDVALRCDPISGHVSLFWYQQALGQGPEFLTYFQNEAQLDKSGLPSDRFFAERPEGSVSTLKIQRTQQEDSAVYLCASSLKYGGRRSEQYFGPGTRLTVT.

In this sample, this clone turned up a few times. The V and J genes are TRBV28 and TRBJ1-1, with D possibly being TRBD1 (5 bases). With 6 bases removed from V and 1 base from J, the gap between germline ends came to 24 bases. This CDR3 is 18 amino acids long. Germline V CDR1 and CDR2: MDHEN, SYDVKM. CDR3 coding DNA: TGTGCCAGCAGCTCCACCGGGACCCCGGGCGGGAGGAACACTGAAGCTTTCTTT. It is translated as CASSSTGTPGGRNTEAFF.

The chain has TRBV11-3 and TRBJ2-1; a possible D gene is TRBD2 (5 bases). The CDR3 extends over 15 amino acids. Germline CDR1 SGHNT, CDR2 YENEEA. With 1 base removed from V and 5 bases from J, the gap between germline ends came to 12 bases. The CDR3 coding sequence is TGTGCCAGCAGCTTAGGCCCCCCGGGAAACAATGAGCAGTTCTTC. Encoded protein: CASSLGPPGNNEQFF.

V and J are TRBV28 and TRBJ2-7; 8 nucleotides line up with TRBD1. V gave up 4 bases and J gave up 4 bases; unmatched junction bases: 6. The CDR3 runs 14 residues. In germline, CDR1 is MDHEN, CDR2 SYDVKM. The CDR3 DNA sequence: TGTGCCAGCAGTTCCGGGACAGGAGGTTACGAGCAGTACTTC. This encodes CASSSGTGGYEQYF.

This clone was detected only once. The germline gene is not matched at one end of the junction; a read error may be the cause. The CDR3 loop reads CSVDLGTANSYKQYF. The CDR3 coding sequence is TGCAGCGTCGACCTCGGGACAGCGAACTCCTACAAGCAGTACTTC. J is TRBJ2-7 and V is TRBV29-1; 7 bases are a match to TRBD1. The CDR3 is made up of 15 amino acids. The V gene's germline CDR1 is SQVTM and CDR2 ANQGSEA.